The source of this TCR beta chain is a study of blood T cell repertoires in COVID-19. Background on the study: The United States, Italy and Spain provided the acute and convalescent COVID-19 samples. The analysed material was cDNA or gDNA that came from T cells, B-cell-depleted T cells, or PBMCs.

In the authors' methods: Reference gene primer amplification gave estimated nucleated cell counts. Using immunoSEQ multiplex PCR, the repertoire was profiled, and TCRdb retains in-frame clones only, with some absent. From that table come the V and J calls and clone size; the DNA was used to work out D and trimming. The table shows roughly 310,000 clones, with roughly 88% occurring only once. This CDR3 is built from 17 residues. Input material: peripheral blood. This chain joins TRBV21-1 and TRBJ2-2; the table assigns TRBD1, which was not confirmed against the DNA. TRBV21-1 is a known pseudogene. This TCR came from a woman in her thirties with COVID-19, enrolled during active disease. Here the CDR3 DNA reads TGTGCCAGCGGACCCCCAGGTAGGGACACGAGAGGGGGGGAGCTGTTTTTT. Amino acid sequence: CASGPPGRDTRGGELFF.